This T cell receptor beta chain was sequenced for a study of cytomegalovirus exposure and HLA in healthy donors. As for this clone: What it binds is not known.

CDR1 and CDR2 (germline): KGHSH, LQKENI. The CDR3 runs to 16 residues. Deletions cut 3 bases from V and 3 bases from J, with 17 bases between. The study, taken as a whole, reports: According to an earlier analysis, most TCR beta V segments yielded productive rearrangements about 87% or about 30% of the time. In presence/absence analyses, roughly uniform sequencing depth across donors was assumed. The study designated fewer than 200 TCR beta chains cytomegalovirus-associated. Sequencing likely generated an artifact that appeared as a cluster of highly shared sequence variants.

Amplification used 60 Vbeta primers and 13 Jbeta primers. This table comes from immunoSEQ multiplex PCR, and its TCRdb copy is limited to in-frame clones, with some not included. Counted here are about 140,000 clones, about two thirds occurring once; the ten biggest clones make up over 4%. The sequencing sample was made of PBMCs. The genes are TRBV18 and TRBJ1-1; D perhaps matches TRBD1 (6 bases). The clonotype originates from a middle-aged man in good health and CMV-seropositive. The CDR3 protein is CASSPLQGGGDTEAFF. Here the CDR3 DNA reads TGTGCCAGCTCACCCTTACAGGGAGGGGGTGACACTGAAGCTTTCTTT.